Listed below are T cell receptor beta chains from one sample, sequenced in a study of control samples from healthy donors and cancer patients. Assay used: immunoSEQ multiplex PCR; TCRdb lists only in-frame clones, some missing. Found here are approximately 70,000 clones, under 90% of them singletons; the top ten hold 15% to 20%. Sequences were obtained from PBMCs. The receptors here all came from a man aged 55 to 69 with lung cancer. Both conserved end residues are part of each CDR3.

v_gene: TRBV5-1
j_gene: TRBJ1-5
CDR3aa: CASSLAGNGNQPQHF

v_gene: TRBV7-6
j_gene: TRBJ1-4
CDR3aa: CASSLGDVRGEKLFF

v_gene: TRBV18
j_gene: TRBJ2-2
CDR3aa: CASSPPGGASYTGELFF

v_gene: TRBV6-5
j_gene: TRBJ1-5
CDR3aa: CASALGQLNQPQHF

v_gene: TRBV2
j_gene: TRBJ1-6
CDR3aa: CASRGTGNSPLHF

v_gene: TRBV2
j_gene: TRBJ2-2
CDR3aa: CASTFSGHFTGELFF

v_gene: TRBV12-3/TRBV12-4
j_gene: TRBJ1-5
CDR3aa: CASSLGEGGAQHF

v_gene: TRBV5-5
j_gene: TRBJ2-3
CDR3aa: CASSKGQPLTDTQYF

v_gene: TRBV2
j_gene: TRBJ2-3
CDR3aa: CASKNGQTDTQYF

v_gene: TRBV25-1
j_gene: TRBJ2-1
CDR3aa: CASSTPGNEQFF

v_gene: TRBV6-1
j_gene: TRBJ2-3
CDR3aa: CASSDSRLDTQYF

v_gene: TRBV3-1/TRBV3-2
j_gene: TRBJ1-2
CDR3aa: CASSIRQYYGYTF

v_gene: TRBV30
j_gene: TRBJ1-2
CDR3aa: CAWSGDSWGGYTF

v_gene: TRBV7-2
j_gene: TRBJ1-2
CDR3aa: CASSKRDKVYGYTF

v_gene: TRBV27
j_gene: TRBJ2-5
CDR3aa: CASSNHPTGTQETQYF

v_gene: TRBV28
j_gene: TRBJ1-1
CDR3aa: CASIPLVGGLYTEAFF

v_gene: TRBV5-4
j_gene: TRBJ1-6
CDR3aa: CAGGVGNSPLHF

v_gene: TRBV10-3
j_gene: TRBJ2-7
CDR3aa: CAISEGTGGEYF

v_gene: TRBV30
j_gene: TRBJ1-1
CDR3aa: CAWSGDRARTEAFF

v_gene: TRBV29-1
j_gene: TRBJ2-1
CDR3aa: CSARWDRTINEQFF

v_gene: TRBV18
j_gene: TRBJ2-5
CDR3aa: CASSPAGGQETQYF

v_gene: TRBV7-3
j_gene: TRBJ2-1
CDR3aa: CASSLNRDEQFF

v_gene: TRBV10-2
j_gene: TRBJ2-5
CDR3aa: CASSGRQGMSQTQYF

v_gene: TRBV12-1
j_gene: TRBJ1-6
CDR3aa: CASSTGQLNSYNSPLHF

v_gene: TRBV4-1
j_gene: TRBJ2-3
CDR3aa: CASSRWDRPGTTDTQYF

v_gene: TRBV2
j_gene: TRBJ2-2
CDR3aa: CASSASGVGELFF

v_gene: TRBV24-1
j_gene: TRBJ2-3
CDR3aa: CATSALTGKGPDMQYF

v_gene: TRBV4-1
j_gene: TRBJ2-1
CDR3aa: CASSQDKEGKKGNEQFF

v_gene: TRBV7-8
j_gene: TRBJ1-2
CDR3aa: CASSFNRDYGYTF

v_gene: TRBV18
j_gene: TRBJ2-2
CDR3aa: CASSPPAGRNTGELFF

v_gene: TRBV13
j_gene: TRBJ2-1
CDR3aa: CASSFKRERGNEQFF

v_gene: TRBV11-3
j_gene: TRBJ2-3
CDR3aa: CASSFRDQSTDTQYF

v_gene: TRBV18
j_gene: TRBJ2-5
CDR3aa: CASSPLYETQYF

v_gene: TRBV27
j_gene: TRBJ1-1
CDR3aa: CASSWEGDTEAFF

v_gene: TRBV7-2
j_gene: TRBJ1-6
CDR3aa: CASSLTGSYNSPLHF

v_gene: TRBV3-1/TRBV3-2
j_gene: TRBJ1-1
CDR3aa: CASSQVRGGTEAFF

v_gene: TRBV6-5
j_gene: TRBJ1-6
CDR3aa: CASSAGPYNSPLHF

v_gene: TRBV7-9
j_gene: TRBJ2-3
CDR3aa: CASSLGGTAAADTQYF

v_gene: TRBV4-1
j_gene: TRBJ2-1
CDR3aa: CASSRQGLAGSNEQFF

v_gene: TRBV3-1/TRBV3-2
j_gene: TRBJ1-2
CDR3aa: CASSPTGANYGYTF

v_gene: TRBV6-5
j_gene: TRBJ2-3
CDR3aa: CASSYLLAGGPNTQYF

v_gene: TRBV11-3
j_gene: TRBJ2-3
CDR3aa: CASSWGRQGTSTDTQYF

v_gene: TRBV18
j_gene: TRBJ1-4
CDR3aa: CASSPGINEKLFF

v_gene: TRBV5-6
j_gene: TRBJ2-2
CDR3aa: CASSLETAGELFF

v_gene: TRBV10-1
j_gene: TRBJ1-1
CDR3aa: CASSESGGIGAFF

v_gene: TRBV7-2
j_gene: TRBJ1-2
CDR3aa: CASSLGTVGGYGYTF

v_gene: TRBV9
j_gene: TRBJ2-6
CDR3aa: CASSPRAFGANVLTF

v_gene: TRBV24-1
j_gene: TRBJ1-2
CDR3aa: CATSDTRGQNGYTF

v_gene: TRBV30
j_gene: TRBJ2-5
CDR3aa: CAWSRGTSQETQYF

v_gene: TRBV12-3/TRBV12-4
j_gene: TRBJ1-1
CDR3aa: CASSFRANTEAFF

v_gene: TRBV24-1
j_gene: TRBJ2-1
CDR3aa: CATSQTGGPYNEQFF

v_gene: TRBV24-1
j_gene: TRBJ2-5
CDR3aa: CATSDGTAQETQYF

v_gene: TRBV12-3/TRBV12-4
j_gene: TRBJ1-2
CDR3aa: CASSFSARGGYTF

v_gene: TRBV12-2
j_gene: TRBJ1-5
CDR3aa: CASRAQGRPNSNQPQHF